A selection of T cell receptor beta chains follows, all from one sample in a study of T-cell reconstitution after alpha-beta-depleted transplantation in children. Using its own MiXCR run on the PCR reads, TCRdb lists one record per CDR3 protein. The sample carries hundreds of thousands of distinct CDR3 sequences, 6% to 10% recorded once. Sequencing was performed on peripheral blood, taken 360 days after TCRalphabeta/CD19-depleted stem cell transplant. The receptors shown here come from a female patient younger than 10 who had a stem cell transplant for Fanconi anemia, so the T cells may come from the graft donor. Both conserved end residues are part of each CDR3. The D gene is left open where the match is weak. Where a row states a size, it is once, few, many or the class of an expanded clone; other rows omit it.

v_call	j_call	clone_size	d_call	cdr3_nt	cdr3_aa
TRBV27	TRBJ1-1	few	-	TGTGCCAGCAGTTTAAGGGTCGGGGTAATGAACACTGAAGCTTTCTTT	CASSLRVGVMNTEAFF
TRBV20-1	TRBJ2-4	few	-	TGCAGTGCTAGAGACGCCTCTACGACAAGCAAAAACATTCAGTACTTC	CSARDASTTSKNIQYF
TRBV5-1	TRBJ2-3	many	TRBD2	TGCGCCAGCAGCCAGGAATGGGGGGGGATGTATACGCAGTATTTT	CASSQEWGGMYTQYF
TRBV4-2	TRBJ2-1	many	-	TGTGCCAGCAGCCAAGAACTGGCGGGTTCCTACAATGAGCAGTTCTTC	CASSQELAGSYNEQFF
TRBV6-1	TRBJ1-6	-	TRBD1	TGTGCCAGCACCCCGCTTCGGGACAGGCCCGGTACTCCCCTCCACTTT	CASTPLRDRPGTPLHF
TRBV10-3	TRBJ1-1	few	-	TGTGCCATCAGTGAGTCTCAGACTGGAAAGAACACTGAAGCTTTCTTT	CAISESQTGKNTEAFF
TRBV7-2	TRBJ2-1	-	-	TGTGCCAGCAGCTGGATAGTATCCCCCAATGAGCAGTTCTTC	CASSWIVSPNEQFF
TRBV5-5	TRBJ1-4	many	TRBD1	TGTGCCAGCAGCTTCACAGGGGCTAATGAAAAACTGTTTTTT	CASSFTGANEKLFF
TRBV2	TRBJ1-5	few	TRBD1	TGTGCCAGCAGGTTCGGGACAGAATATCAGCCCCAGCATTTT	CASRFGTEYQPQHF
TRBV5-1	TRBJ2-7	many	TRBD1	TGCGCCAGCAGCTACTCCCCGGGACAGGGTTCCGAGCAGTACTTC	CASSYSPGQGSEQYF
TRBV11-2	TRBJ2-7	few	-	TGTGCCAGCAGCTTAGGAGCGGATCTATACGAGCAGTACTTC	CASSLGADLYEQYF
TRBV2	TRBJ2-1	many	TRBD1	TGTGCCAGCAGTGGACAGGGCAATGAGCAGTTCTTC	CASSGQGNEQFF
TRBV28	TRBJ1-2	many	-	TGTGCCAGTATGGACGGACCGAACTATGGCTACACCTTC	CASMDGPNYGYTF
TRBV21-1	TRBJ2-2	many	-	TGTGCCAGCAGCAAATTTCCGGGGCGCACCGGGGAGCTGTTTTTT	CASSKFPGRTGELFF
TRBV27	TRBJ1-1	-	TRBD1	TGTGCCAGCGCGGGACAGTCGAACACTGAAGCTTTCTTT	CASAGQSNTEAFF
TRBV5-5	TRBJ2-4	-	-	TGTGCCAGCAGCCCTGGGCTCCCCGTCGCCAAAAACATTCAGTACTTC	CASSPGLPVAKNIQYF
TRBV10-3	TRBJ2-1	many	-	TGTGCCATCAGTGAGTCACAGGCTAGCATCCTAGGGGAGCAGTTCTTC	CAISESQASILGEQFF
TRBV20-1	TRBJ2-5	few	-	TGCAGTGCTACTAGAGCAACCCAAGAGACCCAGTACTTC	CSATRATQETQYF
TRBV5-5	TRBJ1-6	many	-	TGTGCCAGCAGCCAGGCAGCAGAATATAATTCACCCCTCCACTTT	CASSQAAEYNSPLHF
TRBV20-1	TRBJ1-1	few	TRBD1	TGCAGTGCGTCACGCGGCAGGGGGCAAATGAACACTGAAGCTTTCTTT	CSASRGRGQMNTEAFF
TRBV7-3	TRBJ2-7	many	-	TGTGCCAGCAGCCCGAAACCACCGGGGACCTACGAGCAGTACTTC	CASSPKPPGTYEQYF
TRBV20-1	TRBJ2-1	-	TRBD2	TGCAGTGCTAGACGGGAGAAAACTAGCGGGGTATACAATGAGCAGTTCTTC	CSARREKTSGVYNEQFF
TRBV12-3/TRBV12-4	TRBJ1-1	many	-	TGTGCCAGCGGGAGGGATTTCATGAACACTGAAGCTTTCTTT	CASGRDFMNTEAFF
TRBV20-1	TRBJ1-6	-	-	TGCAGTGCAAGATCGGGTAACCCCTATAATTCACCCCTCCACTTT	CSARSGNPYNSPLHF
TRBV30	TRBJ2-7	once	-	TGTGCCTGGAGTGTACCTTTCGGCAGGTCCACCTACGAGCAGTACTTC	CAWSVPFGRSTYEQYF
TRBV11-3	TRBJ2-1	many	-	TGTGCCAGCAGCTTAGTCGTCCCGGTGGACTACACGGCTCTCAATGAGCAGTTCTTC	CASSLVVPVDYTALNEQFF
TRBV4-2	TRBJ2-3	many	-	TGTGCCAGCAGCCAAGATCGGGCTAGGAAAAGCACAGATACGCAGTATTTT	CASSQDRARKSTDTQYF
TRBV7-2	TRBJ1-2	-	-	TGTGCCAGCAGCTTCCCCCAGACAGGTCTATATGGCTACACCTTC	CASSFPQTGLYGYTF
TRBV15	TRBJ2-3	many	-	TGTGCCACCAGCAGAGTGCAGGGGTGGGATACGCAGTATTTT	CATSRVQGWDTQYF
TRBV19	TRBJ2-1	-	TRBD2	TGTGCCAGTAGTATAGGAGGGAGGGCCCTCGGCAATGAGCAGTTCTTC	CASSIGGRALGNEQFF
TRBV5-1	TRBJ1-2	few	-	TGCGCCAGCAGCTTGGAACTCGTCCGCAATAACTATGGCTACACCTTC	CASSLELVRNNYGYTF
TRBV13	TRBJ2-2	few	-	TGTGCCAGCAGCTTATCAGGGTCCCTACTTACCGGGGAGCTGTTTTTT	CASSLSGSLLTGELFF
TRBV6-1	TRBJ2-3	many	-	TGTGCCAGCAGTCAGTCCTTCCTAGCGAGCACAGATACGCAGTATTTT	CASSQSFLASTDTQYF
TRBV28	TRBJ1-5	many	-	TGTGCCAGCCGCGAGAGCGTTCAGCCCCAGCATTTT	CASRESVQPQHF
TRBV7-3	TRBJ1-6	few	-	TGTGCCAGCAGCTTAACGTTAGATTCACCCCTCCACTTT	CASSLTLDSPLHF
TRBV28	TRBJ2-7	many	-	TGTGCCAGCAGTCCCGGGGTGGTGACCTACGAGCAGTACTTC	CASSPGVVTYEQYF
TRBV12-3/TRBV12-4	TRBJ1-5	many	-	TGTGCCAGCAGTTTAGACACAGCCTACAATCAGCCCCAGCATTTT	CASSLDTAYNQPQHF
TRBV18	TRBJ1-1	few	-	TGTGCCAGCTCACCAGGGTCAGGGGCCCTTGGGTACAACACTGAAGCTTTCTTT	CASSPGSGALGYNTEAFF
TRBV29-1	TRBJ2-5	many	-	TGCAGCGTTGTGTTCCGGGAGACCCAGTACTTC	CSVVFRETQYF
TRBV6-5	TRBJ1-2	few	TRBD1	TGTGCCAGCAGTAACAGGGGGTGGTTGGAAGGCTACACCTTC	CASSNRGWLEGYTF
TRBV27	TRBJ2-2	many	-	TGTGCCAGCAGTCTCCCGAACACCGGGGAGCTGTTTTTT	CASSLPNTGELFF
TRBV27	TRBJ1-1	-	-	TGTGCCAGCAGGGTCGGACGGTTGAACACTGAAGCTTTCTTT	CASRVGRLNTEAFF